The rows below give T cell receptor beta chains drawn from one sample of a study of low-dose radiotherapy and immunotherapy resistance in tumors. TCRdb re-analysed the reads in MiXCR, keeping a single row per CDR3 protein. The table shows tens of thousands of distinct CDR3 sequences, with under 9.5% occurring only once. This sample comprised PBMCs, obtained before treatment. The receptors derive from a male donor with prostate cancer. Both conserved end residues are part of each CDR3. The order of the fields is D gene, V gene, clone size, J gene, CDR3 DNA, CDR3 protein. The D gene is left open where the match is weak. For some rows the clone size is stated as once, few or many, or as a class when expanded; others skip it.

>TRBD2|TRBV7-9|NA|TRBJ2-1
TGTGCCAGCACCCTGAGCGGGACTCCCTACAATGAGCAGTTCTTC
CASTLSGTPYNEQFF
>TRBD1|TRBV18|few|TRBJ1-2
TGTGCCAGCTCACTCAAGGGACCGGGACAGGGTTCCGCTGGCTACACCTTC
CASSLKGPGQGSAGYTF
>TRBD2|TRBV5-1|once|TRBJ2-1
TGCGCCAGCAGCTGGACTAGCGGGAGAACTACCTACAATGAGCAGTTCTTC
CASSWTSGRTTYNEQFF
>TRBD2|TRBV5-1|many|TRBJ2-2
TGCGCCAGCAGCTTGGCCCCGGGAGGCGCCGGGGAGCTGTTTTTT
CASSLAPGGAGELFF
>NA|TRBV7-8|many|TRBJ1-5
TGTGCCAGCAGCTTCGATAGCAATCAGCCCCAGCATTTT
CASSFDSNQPQHF
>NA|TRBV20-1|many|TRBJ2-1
TGCAGTGCTAGGTTGGGCGCGGAGAGGGGGAATGAGCAGTTCTTC
CSARLGAERGNEQFF
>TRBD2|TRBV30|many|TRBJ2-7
TGTGCCTGGAGGGGGCTAGCGGGGGAGAAGCAGTACTTC
CAWRGLAGEKQYF
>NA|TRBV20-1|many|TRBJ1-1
TGCAGTGCTAGAGATTTCACAAGAGGGCAGGCTATGAACACTGAAGCTTTCTTT
CSARDFTRGQAMNTEAFF
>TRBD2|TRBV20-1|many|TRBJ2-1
TGCAGTGCTTCAAGACTAGCGGGAGGTACCTACAATGAGCAGTTCTTC
CSASRLAGGTYNEQFF
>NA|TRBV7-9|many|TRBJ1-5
TGTGCCAGCAGCTTAGACGGGGTCGCTCAGCCCCAGCATTTT
CASSLDGVAQPQHF
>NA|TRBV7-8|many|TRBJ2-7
TGTGCCAGCAGCTTAAGGAGGGGGTCCTACGAGCAGTACTTC
CASSLRRGSYEQYF
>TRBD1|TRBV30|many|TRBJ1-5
TGTGCCTGGAGTGGCGGGACAGCCAATCAGCCCCAGCATTTT
CAWSGGTANQPQHF
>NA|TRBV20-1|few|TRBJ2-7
TGCAGTGCTACCCGGGCCTACGAGCAGTACTTC
CSATRAYEQYF
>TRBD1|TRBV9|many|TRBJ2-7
TGTGCCAGCAGCCCCGGACAGGGCCACTACGAGCAGTACTTC
CASSPGQGHYEQYF
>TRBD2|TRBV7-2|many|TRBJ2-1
TGTGCCAGCAGCTTGGAAGACTTGGGGGTAGCGGGAGTCAATGAGCAGTTCTTC
CASSLEDLGVAGVNEQFF
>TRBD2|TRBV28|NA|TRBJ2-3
TGTGCCAGTTGGGGACTAGCGGGACCAGATACGCAGTATTTT
CASWGLAGPDTQYF
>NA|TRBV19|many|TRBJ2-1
TGTGCCAGTAGTATTACGGGACCCGCCTACAATGAGCAGTTCTTC
CASSITGPAYNEQFF
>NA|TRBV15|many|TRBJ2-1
TGTGCCACCAGCAGAGATCTTGGTAGTTTCCATGAGCAGTTCTTC
CATSRDLGSFHEQFF
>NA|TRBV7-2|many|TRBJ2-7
TGTGCCAGCAGCTTAAAGTTTGGCGGATCCTACGAGCAGTACTTC
CASSLKFGGSYEQYF
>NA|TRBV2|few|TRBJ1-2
TGTGCCAGCAGCCTGGGTCAGGGAGTCAACTATGGCTACACCTTC
CASSLGQGVNYGYTF
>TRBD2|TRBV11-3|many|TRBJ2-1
TGTGCCAGCAGCTTAGCTAGCGGGAGTTGGAATGAGCAGTTCTTC
CASSLASGSWNEQFF
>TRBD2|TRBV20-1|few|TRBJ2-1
TGCAACCCTCTCCTAGCGGGAGAGGACCATGAGCAGTTCTTC
CNPLLAGEDHEQFF
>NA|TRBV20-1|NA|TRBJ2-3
TGCAGTGCTCAAAGACTAACTAGCACAGATACGCAGTATTTT
CSAQRLTSTDTQYF
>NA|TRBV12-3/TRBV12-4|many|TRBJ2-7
TGTGCCAGCAGTCCCTCCCCGGCTTACGAGCAGTACTTC
CASSPSPAYEQYF
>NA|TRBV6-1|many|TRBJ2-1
TGTGCCAGCATCGAAGGCGGTTATGAGCAGTTCTTC
CASIEGGYEQFF
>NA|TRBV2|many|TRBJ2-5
TGTGCCAGCAGGCCTCAAGAGACCCAGTACTTC
CASRPQETQYF
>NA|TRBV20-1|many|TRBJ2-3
TGCAGTGCTAGAGAAAGCACAGATACGCAGTATTTT
CSARESTDTQYF
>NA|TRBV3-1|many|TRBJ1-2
TGTGCCAGCAGCCGGCGGGGGAGCTATGGCTACACCTTC
CASSRRGSYGYTF
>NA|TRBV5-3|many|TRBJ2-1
TGTGCCAGCAGTCTTTCCTACAATGAGCAGTTCTTC
CASSLSYNEQFF
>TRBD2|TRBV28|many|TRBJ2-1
TGTGCCAGCAGTCGGGACTACCCTGAGCAGTTCTTC
CASSRDYPEQFF
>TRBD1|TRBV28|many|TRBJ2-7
TGTGCCAGCCTAACTTCGGGACAGGGAACCTACGAGCAGTACTTC
CASLTSGQGTYEQYF
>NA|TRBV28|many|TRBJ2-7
TGTGCCAGCAGTCCCGAATATCGTGGGCAGGCGATGTACTTC
CASSPEYRGQAMYF
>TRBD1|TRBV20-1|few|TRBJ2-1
TGCAGTGCGCCTGACAGGGACACCTACAATGAGCAGTTCTTC
CSAPDRDTYNEQFF
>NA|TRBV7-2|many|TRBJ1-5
TGTGCCAGCTCAGTGGGGCACCTACAGCCCCAGCATTTT
CASSVGHLQPQHF
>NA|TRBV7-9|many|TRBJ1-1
TGTGCCAGCAGCTTAGCTTTACCGAACACTGAAGCTTTCTTT
CASSLALPNTEAFF
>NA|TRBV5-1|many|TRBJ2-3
TGCGCCAGCAGCAGAACTAGCTCCGGCACAGATACGCAGTATTTT
CASSRTSSGTDTQYF
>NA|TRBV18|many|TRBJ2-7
TGTGCCAGCTCACCGCTCGCGGATACAGGGAGGGGCGAGCAGTACTTC
CASSPLADTGRGEQYF
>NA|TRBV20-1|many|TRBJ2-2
TGCAGTGCTGTTACTCAGTGGGGAACCGGGGAGCTGTTTTTT
CSAVTQWGTGELFF
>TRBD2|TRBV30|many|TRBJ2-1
TGTGCCTGGAGTGTAGCAACTAGCGGTTACAATGAGCAGTTCTTC
CAWSVATSGYNEQFF
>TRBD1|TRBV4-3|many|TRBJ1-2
TGCGCCAGCAGCTCCCGGGACAGGGGAACCTATGGCTACACCTTC
CASSSRDRGTYGYTF
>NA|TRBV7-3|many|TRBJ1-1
TGTGCCAGCAGCTTAACGGAGACTGGCGGGGAAGCTTTCTTT
CASSLTETGGEAFF
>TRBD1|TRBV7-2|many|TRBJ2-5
TGTGCCAGCAGTAGACAGGGGGTGGAGACCCAGTACTTC
CASSRQGVETQYF
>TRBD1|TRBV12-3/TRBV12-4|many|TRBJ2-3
TGTGCCAGCGCCATGGACAGGGGAACCTCCACAGATACGCAGTATTTT
CASAMDRGTSTDTQYF
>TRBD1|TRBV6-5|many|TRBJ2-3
TGTGCCAGCAGGCCAACAGGTGGGACAGATGCGCAGTATTTT
CASRPTGGTDAQYF
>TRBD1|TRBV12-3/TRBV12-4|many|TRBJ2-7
TGTGCCAGCAGTTTCGGACAGGGTGTGTACTACGAGCAGTACTTC
CASSFGQGVYYEQYF
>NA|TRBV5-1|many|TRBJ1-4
TGCGCCAGCAGCAGGGGGAACCCTAATGAAAAACTGTTTTTT
CASSRGNPNEKLFF
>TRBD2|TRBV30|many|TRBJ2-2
TGTGCCTGGAGTCGGGACTACCCGAACACCGGGGAGCTGTTTTTT
CAWSRDYPNTGELFF
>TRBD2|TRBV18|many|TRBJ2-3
TGTGCCAGCTCACCGGGACTAGGGCCAGATACGCAGTATTTT
CASSPGLGPDTQYF
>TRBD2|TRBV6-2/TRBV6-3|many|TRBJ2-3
TGTGCCAGCAGTTACTCGACATCCCAGCGGGAGGCAGATACGCAGTATTTT
CASSYSTSQREADTQYF
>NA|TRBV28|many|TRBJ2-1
TGTGCCAGCCGACGCGGTGGGTCGTACAATGAGCAGTTCTTC
CASRRGGSYNEQFF
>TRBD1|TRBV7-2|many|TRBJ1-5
TGTGCCAGCAGCGCCGGGACAGCCAATCAGCCCCAGCATTTT
CASSAGTANQPQHF
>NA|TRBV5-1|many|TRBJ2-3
TGCGCCAGCGGCGACCTCCTCACAGATACGCAGTATTTT
CASGDLLTDTQYF
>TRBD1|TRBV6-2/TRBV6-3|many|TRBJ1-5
TGTGCCAGCAGATCAGGACAGGGCAGCAATCAGCCCCAGCATTTT
CASRSGQGSNQPQHF
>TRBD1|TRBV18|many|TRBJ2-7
TGTGCCAGCTCACCCAGGGACAGATCATACTACGAGCAGTACTTC
CASSPRDRSYYEQYF
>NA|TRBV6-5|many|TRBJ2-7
TGTGCCAGCAGTTACAGGAGATTTGGAGGTGGCGAGCAGTACTTC
CASSYRRFGGGEQYF
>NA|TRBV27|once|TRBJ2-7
TGTGCCAGCAGCAGGGACGAGCAGTACTTC
CASSRDEQYF
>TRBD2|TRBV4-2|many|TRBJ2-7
TGTGCCAGCAGCCAAGGACTAGCGGGAGTCTTATACGAGCAGTACTTC
CASSQGLAGVLYEQYF